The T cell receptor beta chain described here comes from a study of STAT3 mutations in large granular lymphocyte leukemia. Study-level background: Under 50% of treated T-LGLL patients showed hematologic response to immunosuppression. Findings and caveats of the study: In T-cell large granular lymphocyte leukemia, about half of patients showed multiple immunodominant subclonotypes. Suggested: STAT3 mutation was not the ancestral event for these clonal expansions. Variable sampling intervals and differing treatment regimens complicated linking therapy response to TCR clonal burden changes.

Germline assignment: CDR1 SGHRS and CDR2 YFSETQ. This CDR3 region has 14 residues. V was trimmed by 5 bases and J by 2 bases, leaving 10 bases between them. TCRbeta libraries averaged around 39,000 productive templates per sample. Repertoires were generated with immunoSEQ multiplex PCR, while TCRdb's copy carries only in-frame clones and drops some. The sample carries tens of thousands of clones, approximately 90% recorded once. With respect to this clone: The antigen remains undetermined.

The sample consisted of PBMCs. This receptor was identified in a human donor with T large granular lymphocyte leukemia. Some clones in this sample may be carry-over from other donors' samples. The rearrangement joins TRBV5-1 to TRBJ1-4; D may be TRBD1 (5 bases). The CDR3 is CASRQGVTNEKLFF. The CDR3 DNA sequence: TGCGCCAGCAGACAAGGGGTCACTAATGAAAAACTGTTTTTT.